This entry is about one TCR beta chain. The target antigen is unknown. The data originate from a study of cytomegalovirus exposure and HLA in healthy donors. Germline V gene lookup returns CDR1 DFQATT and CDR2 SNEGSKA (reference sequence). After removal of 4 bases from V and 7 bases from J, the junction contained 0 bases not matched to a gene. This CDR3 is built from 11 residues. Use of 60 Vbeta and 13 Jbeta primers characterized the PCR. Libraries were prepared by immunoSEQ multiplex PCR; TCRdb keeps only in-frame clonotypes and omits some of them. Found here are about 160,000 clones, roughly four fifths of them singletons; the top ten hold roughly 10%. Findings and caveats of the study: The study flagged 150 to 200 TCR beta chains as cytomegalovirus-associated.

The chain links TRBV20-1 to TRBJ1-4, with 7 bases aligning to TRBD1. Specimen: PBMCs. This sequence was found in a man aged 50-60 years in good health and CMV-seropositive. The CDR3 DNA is TGCAGTGCTAACAGGGGTGAAAAACTGTTTTTT. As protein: CSANRGEKLFF.